Sequencing of this T cell receptor beta chain was carried out in a study of identical twins. This clonotype was counted at least ten times. The trim removed 3 bases at V and 5 bases at J, leaving 14 bases unmatched. This CDR3 contains 16 residues. From germline, CDR1 is SQVTM and CDR2 ANQGSEA. TCRdb passed the 5' RACE reads through MiXCR, listing each CDR3 protein once. The sample yields 700,000 or so distinct CDR3 sequences, around 8.6% seen once. These same data were also listed under a study on yellow fever vaccine responses in identical twins.

This clonotype originated in a woman younger than 30 in good health. V and J are TRBV29-1 and TRBJ1-2; 8 bases align to TRBD1. Sequencing was done on a sample of PBMCs. For the CDR3, the DNA is TGCAGCGTTGACCCGCCCCGGACAGGGTATTCGTATGGCTACACCTTC. This gives the protein CSVDPPRTGYSYGYTF.